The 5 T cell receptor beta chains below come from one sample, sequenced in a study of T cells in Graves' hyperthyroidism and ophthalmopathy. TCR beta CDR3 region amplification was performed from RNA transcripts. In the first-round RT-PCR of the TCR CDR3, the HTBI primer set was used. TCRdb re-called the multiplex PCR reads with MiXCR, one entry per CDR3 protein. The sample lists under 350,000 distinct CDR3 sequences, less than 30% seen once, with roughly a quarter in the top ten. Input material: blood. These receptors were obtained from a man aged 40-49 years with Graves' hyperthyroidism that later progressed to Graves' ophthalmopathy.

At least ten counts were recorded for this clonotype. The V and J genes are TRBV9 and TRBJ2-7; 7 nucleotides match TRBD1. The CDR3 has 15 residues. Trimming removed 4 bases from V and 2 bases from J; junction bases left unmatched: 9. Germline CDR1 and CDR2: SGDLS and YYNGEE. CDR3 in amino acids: CASSSRTGETYEQYF. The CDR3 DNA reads TGTGCCAGCAGCTCCCGGACAGGAGAGACCTACGAGCAGTACTTC.

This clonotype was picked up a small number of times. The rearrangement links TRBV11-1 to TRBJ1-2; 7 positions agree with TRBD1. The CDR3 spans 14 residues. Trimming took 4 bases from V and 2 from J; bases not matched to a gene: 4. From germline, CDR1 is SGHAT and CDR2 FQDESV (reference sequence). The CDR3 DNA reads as TGTGCCAGCAGCTGGGGACAGCTAAACTATGGCTACACCTTC. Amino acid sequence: CASSWGQLNYGYTF.

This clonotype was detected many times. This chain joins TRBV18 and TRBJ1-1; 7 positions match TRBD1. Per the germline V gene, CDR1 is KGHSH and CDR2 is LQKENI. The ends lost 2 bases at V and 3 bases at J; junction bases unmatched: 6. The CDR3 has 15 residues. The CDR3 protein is CASSPLQGLDTEAFF. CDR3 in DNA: TGTGCCAGCTCACCATTACAGGGGTTAGACACTGAAGCTTTCTTT.

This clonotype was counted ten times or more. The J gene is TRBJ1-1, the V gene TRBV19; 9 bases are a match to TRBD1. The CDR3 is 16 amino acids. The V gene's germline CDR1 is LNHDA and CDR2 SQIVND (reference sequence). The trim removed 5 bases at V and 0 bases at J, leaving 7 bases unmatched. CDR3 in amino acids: CASSSGTGLMNTEAFF. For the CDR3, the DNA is TGTGCCAGTAGTTCCGGGACAGGGCTCATGAACACTGAAGCTTTCTTT.

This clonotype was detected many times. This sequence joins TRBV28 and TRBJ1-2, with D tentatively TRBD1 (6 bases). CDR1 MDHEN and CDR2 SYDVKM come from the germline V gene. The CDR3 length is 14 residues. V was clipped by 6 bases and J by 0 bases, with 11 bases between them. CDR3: CASRSSGANYGYTF. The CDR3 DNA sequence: TGTGCCAGCAGGTCTTCAGGGGCTAACTATGGCTACACCTTC.